This T cell receptor (beta chain) was observed in a study of monozygotic twins with cystic fibrosis. Study-wide points: Median Simpson clonality of approximately 0.0091 suggested naive T cells predominated. Co-twins had the most similar V usage for 13 of 16 pairs, J for 8. Monozygotic CF twin pairs shared significantly more nucleotide-identical clonotypes than unrelated CF individuals did.

Trimming cost V 4 bases and J 3 bases; bases outside gene matches: 4. Germline CDR1 is SGDLS and CDR2 is YYNGEE. CDR3 length equals 15 residues. The assay was immunoSEQ multiplex PCR, and TCRdb's table has in-frame clones only and misses some. Among around 27,000 clones listed, 96% were seen once. The count of this clone is one. What it binds is unknown. Material: blood. This clonotype was sampled from a girl aged 2 to 10 with cystic fibrosis. V and J are TRBV9 and TRBJ1-5, with 10 bases matching TRBD1. The CDR3 nucleotides are TGTGCCAGCAGCTCCGGGACAGGGGACAATCAGCCCCAGCATTTT. Protein sequence: CASSSGTGDNQPQHF.